Listed below are T cell receptor beta chains from one sample, sequenced in a study of blood T cell repertoires in COVID-19. The repertoire was sequenced with immunoSEQ multiplex PCR; TCRdb's copy has only in-frame clones and lacks some. This repertoire shows 70,000 or so clones, 75% found once; its top ten account for around 21%. Sequencing was carried out using peripheral blood. These receptors originate from a man aged 70 or older with acute or convalescent COVID-19. Each CDR3 is given with its conserved first and last residue. D genes are given only for firm matches. Part of the rows lack a size; the others show once, few, many or a class for expanded clones.

clone_size	v_call	d_call	j_call	cdr3_nt	cdr3_aa
NA	TRBV6-5	NA	TRBJ1-3	TGTGCCAGCAGAACACAGTCGGTAACTGGAAACACCATATATTTT	CASRTQSVTGNTIYF
NA	TRBV3-1/TRBV3-2	TRBD1	TRBJ2-1	TGTGCCAGCAGCCGCGGACAGGAAGCATACAATGAGCAGTTCTTC	CASSRGQEAYNEQFF
NA	TRBV28	TRBD1	TRBJ2-7	TGTGCCAGCCTCAGAGAGGGGGCCAGCTCCTACGAGCAGTACTTC	CASLREGASSYEQYF
NA	TRBV24-1	TRBD1	TRBJ2-3	TGTGCCACCAGTGTCCCCCCTCCGGGACAGGGGGCCTCAGATACGCAGTATTTT	CATSVPPPGQGASDTQYF
few	TRBV18	TRBD1	TRBJ1-1	TGTGCCAGCTCCCCCCAAGGAGGGGGCCTCGCTGAAGCTTTCTTT	CASSPQGGGLAEAFF
NA	TRBV5-1	NA	TRBJ1-2	TGCGCCAGCAGCTTGGAGCGGGGTGACTATGGCTACACCTTC	CASSLERGDYGYTF
NA	TRBV5-1	NA	TRBJ2-1	TGCGCCAGCAGCTTGGCCTGGGAGAATAATGAGCAGTTCTTC	CASSLAWENNEQFF
NA	TRBV11-1	NA	TRBJ2-7	TGTGCCAGCAGCTTGAGGGAAAACTACGAGCAGTACTTC	CASSLRENYEQYF
NA	TRBV10-1	NA	TRBJ1-1	TGCGCCAGACAGGAGATGAACACTGAAGCTTTCTTT	CARQEMNTEAFF
NA	TRBV7-9	NA	TRBJ1-4	TGTGCCAGCAGCTCGCAAGGAGGGACTGGATTTAATGAAAAACTGTTTTTT	CASSSQGGTGFNEKLFF